The source of this TCR beta chain is a study of vaccination and CD4 T cells after COVID-19. About the study: The study collected post-vaccine samples a median around 77 days after dose two, with a range of 14 to 241.

Germline V lookup: CDR1 SGHTA, CDR2 FQGNSA. The V gene lost 5 bases and the J gene lost 3 bases, with 11 bases spanning the gap. The CDR3 runs to 14 residues. Sequencing of the DNA from cultured CD4+ T cells was carried out with the Oncomine TCR Beta short-read assay. TCRdb independently ran MiXCR on the PCR reads; one entry per CDR3 protein. The profile shows more than 12,000 distinct CDR3 sequences, 45% to 50% of them singletons. Treatment here: approximately nine-day PBMC culture with coronavirus spike peptide pools or control peptides (ViraFEST assay). This clonotype was found a few times. The antigen is undetermined.

This rearrangement joins TRBV7-2 to TRBJ1-3, with a tentative D call TRBD1 (6 bases). The specimen was CD4+ T cells from blood, cultured in vitro. This sequence originates from a human donor who had recovered from COVID-19. Here the CDR3 DNA reads TGTGCCAGCAGCGCACAGGGAGGTGGAAACACCATATATTTT. Amino acids: CASSAQGGGNTIYF. The variable domain in full, completed from reference TRBV7-2 and TRBJ1-3, reads GAGVSQSPSNKVTEKGKDVELRCDPISGHTALYWYRQSLGQGLEFLIYFQGNSAPDKSGLPSDRFSAERTGGSVSTLTIQRTQQEDSAVYLCASSAQGGGNTIYFGEGSWLTVV.